What follows is one T cell receptor (beta chain) and its context. What it recognizes is unknown. The entry originates in a study of T-cell memory formation after mild COVID-19. Study-wide results and caveats: Several responding clones turned up in pre-infection memory, indicating that cross-reactive memory may have taken part.

Germline CDR1 SGHTA, CDR2 FQGTGA. There are 14 residues in the CDR3. The V end lost 5 bases, the J end lost 8 bases, and 16 bases lay between the germline ends. TCRdb called the 5' RACE reads again in MiXCR, with one record for every CDR3 protein. The table lists 250,000 to 400,000 distinct CDR3 sequences, over 11% of them singletons. The receptor's source is a man younger than 30 who had mild COVID-19 (a few samples of this study predate the infection). Cell type and time point are not known. V gene TRBV7-3 combines with J gene TRBJ2-1, with D possibly TRBD2 on 6 matching bases. Sample: PBMCs or a T cell subset sorted from them (not recorded which). The CDR3 DNA sequence: TGTGCCAGCAGCCACTACGCGGGGTCGGATGAGCAGTTCTTC. Its translation: CASSHYAGSDEQFF.